Following are 21 T cell receptor beta chains from one sample sequenced in a study of cytomegalovirus exposure and HLA in healthy donors. TCRdb's table, derived via immunoSEQ multiplex PCR, lists solely in-frame clones and lacks some. The table has approximately 300,000 clones, roughly 90% seen once. The sequenced material came from PBMCs. The source is a woman between 18 and 29 years old in good health and CMV-seronegative.

The DNA of the CDR3 is TGTGCCAGCAGTGAGGTTCAGGCAGGGGGAGGCGACGAGCAGTACTTC. Its protein product is CASSEVQAGGGDEQYF. The chain is built from TRBV2 and TRBJ2-7, with a weak D call TRBD1 (7 bases). V lost 3 bases, J lost 5 bases, and 20 bases lay in between. This CDR3 region has 16 residues. In germline, CDR1 is SNHLY, CDR2 FYNNEI.

The chain employs TRBV5-1 and TRBJ2-5; 10 nucleotides line up with TRBD2. V lost 5 bases to trimming and J lost 6 bases; unmatched junction nucleotides: 13. The CDR3 has 16 amino acids. Germline CDR1 is SGHRS and CDR2 is YFSETQ. The CDR3: CASRPQPTSGIKTQYF. Here the CDR3 DNA reads TGCGCCAGCAGGCCGCAGCCCACTAGCGGGATAAAGACCCAGTACTTC.

The J gene is TRBJ2-5, the V gene TRBV9; possibly TRBD2 for D (6 bases). The CDR3 sequence is 14 residues long. Between the trimmed V and J ends, which lost 3 bases and 0 bases, there was a span of 9 bases. Germline CDR1 is SGDLS and CDR2 is YYNGEE. CDR3 nucleotide sequence: TGTGCCAGCAGCGATGGGGGGAACCAAGAGACCCAGTACTTC. This encodes CASSDGGNQETQYF.

The chain recombines TRBV18 with TRBJ1-5, with 8 nucleotides matching TRBD1. The J segment lost 7 bases and the V segment lost 5 bases, leaving 4 bases of the junction unmatched. CDR1 is KGHSH and CDR2 is LQKENI in the germline V gene. The CDR3 runs to 13 residues. The CDR3 DNA reads as TGTGCCAGCTCATTGACAGGGGAACAGCCCCAGCATTTT. Protein product: CASSLTGEQPQHF.

J is TRBJ2-7 and V is TRBV12-5; 12 bases agree with TRBD1. Losses at the gene ends were 6 bases for V and 0 bases for J; bases not matched to a gene: 9. The germline CDR1 and CDR2 sequences are LGHNT and FRNRAP. The CDR3 loop spans 17 amino acids. CDR3 region: CASGAGQGAKGSYEQYF. CDR3 nucleotides: TGTGCTAGTGGAGCGGGACAGGGGGCGAAAGGCTCCTACGAGCAGTACTTC.

The J gene is TRBJ1-2, the V gene TRBV11-2; D unclear. The V end was cut by 1 base, the J end by 8 bases, with 11 bases between. From germline, CDR1 is SGHAT and CDR2 FQNNGV. The CDR3 extends over 13 amino acids. CDR3 in amino acids: CASSLGGVGGYTF. For the CDR3, the DNA is TGTGCCAGCAGCTTAGGGGGAGTTGGGGGCTACACCTTC.

The J gene is TRBJ2-7, the V gene TRBV7-9; TRBD2 might be the D (5 bases). V was shortened by 1 base and J by 2 bases, with 12 bases between the two germline ends. CDR3 length: 15 amino acids. Germline CDR1 is SEHNR and CDR2 is FQNEAQ (reference sequence). The CDR3 region has the DNA TGTGCCAGCAGCTTAGGGGTCTCGACTACCTACGAGCAGTACTTC. Protein product: CASSLGVSTTYEQYF.

The table lists this clone with a few counts. The V gene is TRBV30, the J gene TRBJ1-2, with TRBD1 identical over 7 bases. This CDR3 is built from 13 residues. The V and J ends lost 0 bases and 7 bases, in that order; junction bases with no gene match: 5. Germline lookup yields CDR1 GTSNPN and CDR2 SVGIG (reference sequence). The CDR3 DNA reads TGTGCCTGGAGTGTAGGGACAGAAGGTGGCTACACCTTC. Its protein product is CAWSVGTEGGYTF.

The DNA for the CDR3 is TGTGCCAGCAGCCAAGCCGAGGACAGGGCGCAGTTCTTC. The encoded protein is CASSQAEDRAQFF. This chain links TRBV4-2 with TRBJ2-1, with TRBD1 identical over 8 bases. The germline V gene has CDR1 LGHNA and CDR2 YNFKEQ. J lost 12 bases, V lost 1 base, and 5 bases had no gene match. The CDR3 extends over 13 amino acids.

The CDR3 bases are TGTGCCAGCAGCTGGGAGGCGAACACTGAAGCTTTCTTT. This encodes CASSWEANTEAFF. This rearrangement joins TRBV7-3 to TRBJ1-1; no clear D gene. The CDR3 runs 13 residues. Trimming took off 4 bases at V and 1 base at J, with 7 bases between the two ends. In germline, CDR1 is SGHTA, CDR2 FQGTGA.

This clone was found a few times. The chain employs TRBV19 and TRBJ2-3; D is ambiguous. CDR1 is LNHDA, CDR2 SQIVND, per germline (reference sequence). Trimming removed 3 bases from V and 0 bases from J, with 10 bases in between. The CDR3 is 15 residues long. The CDR3 region is CASSISAVSTDTQYF. The CDR3 DNA follows: TGTGCCAGTAGTATTTCGGCGGTCAGCACAGATACGCAGTATTTT.

The V and J genes are TRBV29-1 and TRBJ2-2; D is uncertain. Germline CDR1 SQVTM, CDR2 ANQGSEA. The CDR3 has 13 amino acids. V lost 1 base to trimming and J lost 8 bases, with 11 bases between them. The CDR3 loop reads CSVEGEIGGELFF. CDR3 sequence (DNA): TGCAGCGTTGAAGGAGAAATCGGGGGGGAGCTGTTTTTT.

The chain joins TRBV11-2 to TRBJ1-1; D perhaps matches TRBD1 (5 bases). The CDR3 contains 16 residues. Per the germline V gene, CDR1 is SGHAT and CDR2 is FQNNGV. Trimming cost V 1 base and J 0 bases, with 12 bases left between them. In DNA form, the CDR3 reads TGTGCCAGCAGCTTAGGAGGGGAGGGTATGAACACTGAAGCTTTCTTT. Translated: CASSLGGEGMNTEAFF.

In its sample, this clone was seen once. The chain recombines TRBV29-1 with TRBJ2-3; 7 bases fit TRBD2. CDR3 length equals 12 residues. Germline lookup yields CDR1 SQVTM and CDR2 ANQGSEA. After removal of 2 bases from V and 8 bases from J, the junction contained 4 bases not matched to a gene. The CDR3 loop is CSVEPGEGTQYF. CDR3 nucleotides: TGCAGCGTTGAACCCGGGGAGGGTACGCAGTATTTT.

This clone was seen once. The chain links TRBV9 to TRBJ2-7; 10 bases align to TRBD1. This CDR3 is 14 amino acids long. CDR1 is SGDLS and CDR2 is YYNGEE in the germline V gene. Losses at the gene ends were 4 bases for V and 5 bases for J; bases not matched to a gene: 6. The CDR3 here is CASSPRTGGNEQYF. DNA for the CDR3: TGTGCCAGCAGCCCCCGGACAGGGGGTAACGAGCAGTACTTC.

A word on this clone: As the CDR3 is not closed by the conserved phenylalanine or tryptophan, this likely results from a read error. The DNA is omitted, as the CDR3 cannot be located on it reliably, and the CDR3 follows TCRdb's listing. This chain uses TRBV19 with TRBJ1-2. Both ends counted, the CDR3 spans 9 residues. Germline V gene data show CDR1 as LNHDA and CDR2 as SQIVND (reference sequence). Here the CDR3 reads CASSISIPG.

The chain links TRBV18 to TRBJ2-7; D is perhaps TRBD2 (6 bases). The CDR3 is made up of 15 amino acids. V shed 3 bases and J shed 2 bases, with 14 bases lying between them. Germline V gene sequence: CDR1 KGHSH, CDR2 LQKENI. This CDR3 reads CASSPEGGQPYEQYF. DNA of the CDR3: TGTGCCAGCTCACCGGAGGGAGGACAACCCTACGAGCAGTACTTC. Full variable domain (rest looked up from reference TRBV18 and TRBJ2-7): NAGVMQNPRHLVRRRGQEARLRCSPMKGHSHVYWYRQLPEEGLKFMVYLQKENIIDESGMPKERFSAEFPKEGPSILRIQQVVRGDSAAYFCASSPEGGQPYEQYFGPGTRLTVT.

The V gene is TRBV4-2, the J gene TRBJ2-7; 10 bases are shared with TRBD2. Germline CDR1 and CDR2: LGHNA and YNFKEQ. V lost 0 bases and J lost 0; bases outside the gene matches: 8. There are 18 residues in the CDR3. The CDR3 DNA reads TGTGCCAGCAGCCAAGATCCCAGGACTAGCGGTCCCTCCTACGAGCAGTACTTC. Translating gives CASSQDPRTSGPSYEQYF.

The rearrangement joins TRBV21-1 to TRBJ2-7; the table's TRBD1 call for D was not verified on the DNA. TRBV21-1 is marked as a pseudogene. The CDR3 is 14 residues long. Written as DNA, the CDR3 is TGTGCCAGCAGCAGCGACAGGGGTTACTACGAGCAGTACTTC. Its protein product is CASSSDRGYYEQYF.

CDR3 sequence reads: CASSIGLAGSYEQYF. CDR3 coding DNA: TGTGCCAGTAGTATAGGACTAGCGGGCTCCTACGAGCAGTACTTC. The chain has TRBV19 and TRBJ2-7, with TRBD2 matching over 10 bases. Per the germline V gene, CDR1 is LNHDA and CDR2 is SQIVND (reference sequence). This CDR3 has 15 amino acids. Trimming at V came to 1 base and at J to 0 bases, leaving 0 bases not matched to a gene.

This clone was observed once. The gene calls are TRBV2 and TRBJ2-1; TRBD1 agrees at 8 bases. The junction had 11 bases not matched to a gene; V was cut back by 0 bases and J by 7 bases. The CDR3 runs to 17 residues. Germline CDR1 and CDR2: SNHLY and FYNNEI. CDR3 DNA: TGTGCCAGCAGTGAAGCACCAGGGGGCCCCCCTCGGAATGAGCAGTTCTTC. This encodes CASSEAPGGPPRNEQFF.